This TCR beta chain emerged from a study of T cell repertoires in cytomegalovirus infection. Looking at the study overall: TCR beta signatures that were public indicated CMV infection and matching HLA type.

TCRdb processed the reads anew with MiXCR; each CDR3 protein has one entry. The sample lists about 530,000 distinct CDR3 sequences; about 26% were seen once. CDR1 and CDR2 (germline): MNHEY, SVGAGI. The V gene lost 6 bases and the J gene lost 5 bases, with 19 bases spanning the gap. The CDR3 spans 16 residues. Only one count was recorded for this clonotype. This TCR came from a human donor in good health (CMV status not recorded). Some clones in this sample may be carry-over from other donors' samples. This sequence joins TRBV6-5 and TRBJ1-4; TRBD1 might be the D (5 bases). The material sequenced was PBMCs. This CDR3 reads CASRPNLGRENEKLFF. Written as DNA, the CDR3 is TGTGCCAGCAGGCCAAATCTCGGCAGGGAAAATGAAAAACTGTTTTTT.